The 25 T cell receptor beta chains below all came from one sample that was sequenced in a study of blood T cell repertoires in COVID-19. Assay used: immunoSEQ multiplex PCR; TCRdb lists only in-frame clones, some missing. The table lists about 430,000 clones, roughly 90% of them singletons. Sequenced: PBMCs or T cells enriched from blood (not recorded which). The receptors were sampled from a woman between 18 and 29 years old who had been exposed to COVID-19.

This chain connects TRBV11-2 to TRBJ2-7; 8 positions match TRBD2. The CDR3 is 16 amino acids. The germline V gene has CDR1 SGHAT and CDR2 FQNNGV. Trimming took 1 base from V and 5 from J; bases not matched to a gene: 10. The CDR3: CASSLASVAGSNEQYF. CDR3 bases: TGTGCCAGCAGCTTAGCTTCAGTAGCGGGAAGCAACGAGCAGTACTTC.

This clone was seen once. V is TRBV3-1 (or the pseudogene TRBV3-2) and J is TRBJ2-7; D may be TRBD1 (6 bases). V was clipped by 1 base and J by 2 bases, with 12 bases between them. The germline V gene has CDR1 LGHDT and CDR2 YNNKEL (reference sequence). The CDR3 is 15 amino acids. The CDR3 DNA sequence: TGTGCCAGCAGCCAAGCGAGACAGGCCACCTACGAGCAGTACTTC. The encoded protein is CASSQARQATYEQYF.

The chain couples TRBV28 to TRBJ1-2; D is undetermined. V lost 4 bases and J lost 6, with 9 bases in between. The germline CDR1 and CDR2 sequences are MDHEN and SYDVKM. This CDR3 has 12 amino acids. CDR3 in amino acids: CASSSPSDGYTF. The CDR3 nucleotides read TGTGCCAGCAGTTCCCCCAGTGATGGCTACACCTTC.

This rearrangement joins TRBV5-1 to TRBJ2-7, with 7 bases identical to TRBD1. The CDR3 length is 15 residues. With V trimmed by 0 bases and J by 3 bases, 6 bases remained unmatched. Germline CDR1 is SGHRS and CDR2 is YFSETQ. The CDR3 here is CASSLATGTVYEQYF. The CDR3 DNA is TGCGCCAGCAGCTTGGCCACCGGGACAGTCTACGAGCAGTACTTC. Drawing the rest from reference TRBV5-1 and TRBJ2-7, the complete variable domain is KAGVTQTPRYLIKTRGQQVTLSCSPISGHRSVSWYQQTPGQGLQFLFEYFSETQRNKGNFPGRFSGRQFSNSRSEMNVSTLELGDSALYLCASSLATGTVYEQYFGPGTRLTVT.

The gene calls are TRBV3-1 (or the pseudogene TRBV3-2) and TRBJ2-4; TRBD2 matches 14 bases. The CDR3 is made up of 17 amino acids. The germline gives CDR1 LGHDT, CDR2 YNNKEL (reference sequence). The trim removed 1 base at V and 8 bases at J, leaving 7 bases unmatched. As DNA, the CDR3 is TGTGCCAGCAGCCAAGCACCTGGGACTAGCGGGAGTTACATTCAGTACTTC. Translated, it gives CASSQAPGTSGSYIQYF.

The CDR3 sequence is CASSQTGQGAIDNEQFF. In DNA form, the CDR3 reads TGCGCCAGCAGCCAAACCGGACAGGGGGCTATCGACAATGAGCAGTTCTTC. The rearrangement joins TRBV4-1 to TRBJ2-1; 11 positions match TRBD1. V was pared by 2 bases and J by 5 bases, with 8 bases of the junction left unmatched. The CDR3 has 17 amino acids. Germline V lookup: CDR1 MGHRA, CDR2 YSYEKL.

This clone occurred a few times. V is TRBV14 and J is TRBJ2-7, with D possibly TRBD2 on 5 matching bases. Germline lookup yields CDR1 SGHDN and CDR2 FVKESK. CDR3 length: 17 residues. V gave up 4 bases and J gave up 2 bases, with 21 bases separating them. In DNA form, the CDR3 reads TGTGCCAGCAGCCGAGCGTCGGGATCGGCCGAGACCTACGAGCAGTACTTC. Its protein is CASSRASGSAETYEQYF.

Here the CDR3 DNA reads TGTGCCAGCAGCTCGGGACAGGGAAAGTTCTTT. This gives the protein CASSSGQGKFF. The rearrangement uses TRBV11-2 and TRBJ1-1; TRBD1 agrees at 9 bases. The CDR3 contains 11 residues. J gave up 14 bases and V 4 bases, and 5 bases lay outside the gene matches. CDR1 is SGHAT, CDR2 FQNNGV, per germline.

The chain recombines TRBV11-3 with TRBJ2-7, with D maybe TRBD2 (6 bases). The CDR3 contains 14 residues. Trimming took off 6 bases at V and 0 bases at J, with 12 bases between the two ends. CDR1 and CDR2 (germline): SGHNT, YENEEA. The CDR3 here is CASSSGEVSYEQYF. The CDR3 DNA reads as TGTGCCAGCAGTTCCGGGGAGGTCTCCTACGAGCAGTACTTC.

This chain connects TRBV2 to TRBJ1-3; tentatively, D is TRBD1 (5 bases). The CDR3 covers 14 residues. Deletions cut 8 bases from V and 4 bases from J, with 15 bases between. Germline V CDR1 and CDR2: SNHLY, FYNNEI. Here the CDR3 reads CASRRGGSGNTIYF. The CDR3 DNA sequence: TGTGCCAGCCGACGTGGGGGGTCCGGAAACACCATATATTTT.

The V call is TRBV7-9, the J call TRBJ1-2; D gene unclear. V dropped 6 bases and J dropped 4 bases, with 9 bases sitting between them. The CDR3 is 12 residues long. The germline V gene encodes CDR1 SEHNR and CDR2 FQNEAQ (reference sequence). The CDR3 DNA is TGTGCCAGCAGTATAAATAGCTATGGCTACACCTTC. Protein: CASSINSYGYTF.

Of note for this clone: One end of the junction fails to match germline, which may point to a read error. V gene TRBV9 combines with J gene TRBJ1-2; a possible D gene is TRBD1 (6 bases). This CDR3 region has 11 residues. Germline lookup yields CDR1 SGDLS and CDR2 YYNGEE. The CDR3 loop is CASSATGLLFF. The CDR3 DNA follows: TGTGCCAGCAGCGCCACAGGGCTGCTATTCTTC.

This chain connects TRBV25-1 to TRBJ1-1; TRBD1 matches 9 bases. Losses at the gene ends were 4 bases for V and 4 bases for J; bases not matched to a gene: 7. Per the germline V gene, CDR1 is MGHDK and CDR2 is SYGVNS. The CDR3 loop spans 15 amino acids. The CDR3 DNA sequence: TGTGCCAGCAGTGGGCTGGACAGGGGAGGCACTGAAGCTTTCTTT. Protein: CASSGLDRGGTEAFF.

The chain recombines TRBV7-3 with TRBJ2-3; D is undetermined. Trimming pared 5 bases from V and 4 bases from J, leaving 13 bases between. The CDR3 contains 14 residues. Germline CDR1 SGHTA, CDR2 FQGTGA. The DNA for the CDR3 is TGTGCCAGCAGCAAAGGAGCGCCCGCAGATACGCAGTATTTT. It codes for CASSKGAPADTQYF.

The count of this clone is one. The chain carries TRBV6-1 and TRBJ1-5, with no clear D. Trimming removed 3 bases from V and 7 bases from J, with 7 bases in between. CDR3 length: 12 amino acids. CDR1 and CDR2 from the germline V gene are MNHNS and SASEGT. The CDR3 DNA is TGTGCCAGCAGTGATCCGGTCCAGCCCCAGCATTTT. It translates to CASSDPVQPQHF.

This clone occurred once. The chain carries TRBV18 and TRBJ2-7; 12 bases agree with TRBD2. Germline values: CDR1 KGHSH, CDR2 LQKENI. This CDR3 comprises 16 residues. Trimming cost V 6 bases and J 5 bases; bases outside gene matches: 11. CDR3 sequence: CASSRLAGDILHEQYF. The CDR3 nucleotides are TGTGCCAGCTCCAGACTAGCGGGGGACATCCTCCACGAGCAGTACTTC.

The rearrangement joins TRBV5-4 to TRBJ1-1; TRBD1 matches at 8 bases. Trimming removed 0 bases from V and 4 bases from J; junction bases left unmatched: 8. Germline CDR1 is SGHNT and CDR2 is YYREEE (reference sequence). The CDR3 consists of 16 residues. The CDR3 DNA is TGTGCCAGCAGCTTGGGTGACAGGGGACTGGGCACTGAAGCTTTCTTT. Translation: CASSLGDRGLGTEAFF.

The rearrangement uses TRBV28 and TRBJ1-5, with D unclear. The CDR3 spans 16 residues. The V end was cut by 3 bases, the J end by 0 bases, with 12 bases between. Germline V gene data show CDR1 as MDHEN and CDR2 as SYDVKM. CDR3 protein: CASSFIISDSNQPQHF. CDR3 DNA sequence: TGTGCCAGCAGTTTCATCATCAGTGATAGCAATCAGCCCCAGCATTTT. The full variable domain, with the rest looked up from reference TRBV28 and TRBJ1-5, is DVKVTQSSRYLVKRTGEKVFLECVQDMDHENMFWYRQDPGLGLRLIYFSYDVKMKEKGDIPEGYSVSREKKERFSLILESASTNQTSMYLCASSFIISDSNQPQHFGDGTRLSIL.

The rearrangement links TRBV6-5 to TRBJ2-7; a possible D gene is TRBD1 (6 bases). Looked up from germline, CDR1 is MNHEY and CDR2 is SVGAGI. The CDR3 totals 13 residues. V dropped 4 bases and J dropped 6 bases, with 13 bases sitting between them. CDR3 DNA sequence: TGTGCCAGCAGTTCCCGCAGGGGCCGCGAGCAGTACTTC. Encoded protein: CASSSRRGREQYF.

The V gene is TRBV5-1, the J gene TRBJ1-4; no reliable D call. V shed 0 bases and J shed 4 bases, with 13 bases lying between them. Looked up from germline, CDR1 is SGHRS and CDR2 is YFSETQ. The CDR3 is 16 residues long. In nucleotides, the CDR3 is TGCGCCAGCAGCTTGGGTGAGGCAGACCTTAATGAAAAACTGTTTTTT. Its translation: CASSLGEADLNEKLFF. The full variable domain, its missing parts supplied by reference TRBV5-1 and TRBJ1-4, is KAGVTQTPRYLIKTRGQQVTLSCSPISGHRSVSWYQQTPGQGLQFLFEYFSETQRNKGNFPGRFSGRQFSNSRSEMNVSTLELGDSALYLCASSLGEADLNEKLFFGSGTQLSVL.

The chain combines TRBV5-5 with TRBJ2-1; 12 bases align to TRBD2. Germline V gives CDR1 SGHKS, CDR2 YYEKEE (reference sequence). Unmatched junction bases numbered 6, after V lost 4 bases and J lost 4 bases. The CDR3 totals 16 residues. The CDR3 region has the DNA TGTGCCAGCAGCCGACTAGCGGGAGTGGATTACAATGAGCAGTTCTTC. Its translation is CASSRLAGVDYNEQFF.

V usage is TRBV18 and J usage is TRBJ1-3, with 7 bases identical to TRBD1. This CDR3 contains 14 residues. The ends lost 6 bases at V and 6 bases at J; junction bases unmatched: 8. The germline V gene encodes CDR1 KGHSH and CDR2 LQKENI. The CDR3 DNA reads TGTGCCAGCTCTCCGGAAGGGACAGCAAACACCATATATTTT. This encodes CASSPEGTANTIYF.

Turning to this clone: Other DNA sequences within the sample encode an identical CDR3. The chain couples TRBV30 to TRBJ1-2; perhaps TRBD1 as D (5 bases). Looked up from germline, CDR1 is GTSNPN and CDR2 is SVGIG (reference sequence). Between the trimmed V and J ends, which lost 0 bases and 5 bases, there was a span of 10 bases. The CDR3 extends over 13 amino acids. CDR3 DNA sequence: TGTGCCTGGAGTGTACGGGGGGGTTATGGCTACACCTTC. This gives the protein CAWSVRGGYGYTF.

V and J are TRBV11-2 and TRBJ1-2, with D possibly TRBD1 on 5 matching bases. This CDR3 is built from 13 residues. Between the trimmed V and J ends, which lost 3 bases and 8 bases, there was a span of 13 bases. CDR1 SGHAT and CDR2 FQNNGV come from the germline V gene. CDR3 amino acids: CASSLEGLGGYTF. CDR3 nucleotides: TGTGCCAGCAGCTTGGAGGGACTGGGCGGCTACACCTTC.

This clone showed up just a few times. The chain is built from TRBV30 and TRBJ2-3, with 10 bases identical to TRBD1. V lost 2 bases, J lost 5 bases, and 4 bases stayed unmatched. CDR1 is GTSNPN and CDR2 is SVGIG in the germline V gene (reference sequence). The CDR3 has 14 amino acids. The CDR3: CAWSPGQGQDTQYF. CDR3 DNA: TGTGCCTGGAGTCCGGGACAGGGGCAAGATACGCAGTATTTT.